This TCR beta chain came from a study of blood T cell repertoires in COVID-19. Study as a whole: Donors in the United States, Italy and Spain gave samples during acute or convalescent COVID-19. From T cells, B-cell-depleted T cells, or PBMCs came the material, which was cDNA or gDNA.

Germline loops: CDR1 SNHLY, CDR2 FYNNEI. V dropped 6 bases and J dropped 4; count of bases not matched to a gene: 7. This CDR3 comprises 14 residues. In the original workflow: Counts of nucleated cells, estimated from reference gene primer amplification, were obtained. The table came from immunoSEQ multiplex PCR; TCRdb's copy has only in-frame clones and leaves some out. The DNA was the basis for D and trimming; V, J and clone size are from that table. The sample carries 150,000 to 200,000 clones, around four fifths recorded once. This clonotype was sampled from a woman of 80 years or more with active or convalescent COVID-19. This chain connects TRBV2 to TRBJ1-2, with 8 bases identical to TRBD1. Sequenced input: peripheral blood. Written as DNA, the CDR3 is TGTGCCAGCAGGGAGTACAGGGGGGGCTATGGCTACACCTTC. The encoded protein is CASREYRGGYGYTF.